The next 13 T cell receptor beta chains were all read from a single sample in a study of T cells in tuberculosis. Generated by immunoSEQ multiplex PCR, the TCRdb table keeps only in-frame clones and is missing some. The table shows around 40,000 clones, with roughly 94% occurring only once. Time point described: new active TB diagnosis, blood taken before or within 7 days of starting treatment. This specimen was PBMCs, taken at tuberculosis diagnosis. These receptors were collected from an adult with tuberculosis.

The chain joins TRBV18 to TRBJ1-2; D is undetermined. The CDR3 runs to 12 residues. Trimming took off 3 bases at V and 4 bases at J, with 6 bases between the two ends. Germline CDR1 reads KGHSH; CDR2 reads LQKENI. The CDR3: CASSPAGYGYTF. The CDR3 DNA sequence: TGTGCCAGCTCACCGGCAGGCTATGGCTACACCTTC. Using reference TRBV18 and TRBJ1-2 for the parts outside the CDR3, the full variable domain is NAGVMQNPRHLVRRRGQEARLRCSPMKGHSHVYWYRQLPEEGLKFMVYLQKENIIDESGMPKERFSAEFPKEGPSILRIQQVVRGDSAAYFCASSPAGYGYTFGSGTRLTVV.

V is TRBV7-7 and J is TRBJ2-2, with D uncertain. This CDR3 is built from 14 residues. With 3 bases removed from V and 8 bases from J, the gap between germline ends came to 13 bases. The germline gives CDR1 SSHAT, CDR2 FNYEAQ (reference sequence). The CDR3 nucleotides are TGTGCCAGCAGCTTGCTCGGTATCGGGGGGGAGCTGTTTTTT. It encodes CASSLLGIGGELFF.

The rearrangement joins TRBV5-6 to TRBJ1-2; 8 bases match TRBD1. V was pared by 4 bases and J by 7 bases, with 15 bases of the junction left unmatched. The CDR3 spans 16 residues. Per germline, CDR1 SGHDT and CDR2 YYEEEE. The CDR3 nucleotides are TGTGCCAGCAGCACCCCCCCAGGGGGCAAAGGGTTTGGCTACACCTTC. This codes for CASSTPPGGKGFGYTF.

This rearrangement joins TRBV9 to TRBJ2-7; D is possibly TRBD2 (5 bases). The V gene's germline CDR1 is SGDLS and CDR2 YYNGEE. V shed 0 bases and J shed 6 bases, with 13 bases lying between them. The CDR3 spans 14 residues. Here the CDR3 reads CASSVESQRGEQYF. In DNA, the CDR3 is TGTGCCAGCAGCGTAGAATCTCAACGGGGCGAGCAGTACTTC.

This rearrangement joins TRBV25-1 to TRBJ1-4; TRBD1 aligns across 8 bases. After removal of 1 base from V and 6 bases from J, the junction contained 4 bases not matched to a gene. Germline V lookup: CDR1 MGHDK, CDR2 SYGVNS. This CDR3 region has 15 residues. The CDR3 here is CASSEFGQGDEKLFF. The CDR3 DNA sequence: TGTGCCAGCAGTGAATTCGGACAGGGTGATGAAAAACTGTTTTTT.

V gene TRBV15 combines with J gene TRBJ2-3, with a tentative D call TRBD1 (6 bases). Trimming left V 1 base short and J 3 bases short, with 20 bases between. Germline lookup yields CDR1 LNHNV and CDR2 YYDKDF (reference sequence). The CDR3 spans 18 residues. Written as DNA, the CDR3 is TGTGCCACCAGCAGAGGGGGGTTTCAGGGGTTAGGTACAGATACGCAGTATTTT. Encoded protein: CATSRGGFQGLGTDTQYF.

This rearrangement joins TRBV11-2 to TRBJ1-5; D possibly corresponds to TRBD1 (5 bases). Trimming left V 2 bases short and J 3 bases short, with 14 bases between. CDR1 SGHAT and CDR2 FQNNGV come from the germline V gene. The CDR3 extends over 16 amino acids. CDR3 loop: CASSLWDRGNNQPQHF. The DNA for the CDR3 is TGTGCCAGCAGCTTATGGGACCGGGGGAACAATCAGCCCCAGCATTTT.

V usage is TRBV10-2 and J usage is TRBJ2-7, with D possibly matching TRBD2 (5 bases). Looked up from germline, CDR1 is WSHSY and CDR2 is SAAADI. CDR3 length: 14 amino acids. V lost 0 bases and J lost 6, with 12 bases in between. CDR3 in DNA: TGCGCCAGCAGTGAGTCTCGGGGAAATGGCGAGCAGTACTTC. This translates into CASSESRGNGEQYF.

The genes are TRBV5-1 and TRBJ1-1; TRBD1 matches at 9 bases. This CDR3 has 18 amino acids. V lost 0 bases to trimming and J lost 4 bases; unmatched junction nucleotides: 13. Germline CDR1 reads SGHRS; CDR2 reads YFSETQ. This CDR3 reads CASSLALLDRGRSTEAFF. The DNA of the CDR3 is TGCGCCAGCAGCTTGGCTTTGCTGGACAGGGGAAGGAGCACTGAAGCTTTCTTT.

The chain is built from TRBV11-3 and TRBJ2-2; 12 nucleotides line up with TRBD2. CDR1 is SGHNT and CDR2 is YENEEA in the germline V gene. This CDR3 region has 16 residues. Unmatched junction bases numbered 6, after V lost 5 bases and J lost 5 bases. CDR3 sequence (DNA): TGTGCCAGCAGCCCACTAGCGGGGGGAGAGACCGGGGAGCTGTTTTTT. Its protein product is CASSPLAGGETGELFF.

The V and J genes are TRBV7-2 and TRBJ1-1; 7 nucleotides match TRBD1. J lost 10 bases, V lost 1 base, and 12 bases had no gene match. This CDR3 region has 15 residues. Germline-derived CDR1 and CDR2 are SGHTA and FQGNSA. The DNA of the CDR3 is TGTGCCAGCAGCTTAGTAGGGCAGGGGGTCGGGGGAGCTTTCTTT. Amino acids: CASSLVGQGVGGAFF.

The chain is built from TRBV7-2 and TRBJ2-7, with 7 bases aligning to TRBD2. The CDR3 loop spans 14 amino acids. Germline lookup yields CDR1 SGHTA and CDR2 FQGNSA. V was pared by 4 bases and J by 0 bases, with 3 bases of the junction left unmatched. As DNA, the CDR3 is TGTGCCAGCAGCTGGGGGGGAATCTCCTACGAGCAGTACTTC. As protein: CASSWGGISYEQYF.

The chain couples TRBV7-6 to TRBJ2-3; TRBD2 is a possible D gene (5 bases). Deletions cut 5 bases from V and 2 bases from J, with 11 bases between. Germline lookup yields CDR1 SGHVS and CDR2 FNYEAQ. The CDR3 consists of 14 residues. This CDR3 reads CASSPRLNTDTQYF. The CDR3 DNA follows: TGTGCCAGCAGCCCTCGACTAAACACAGATACGCAGTATTTT.